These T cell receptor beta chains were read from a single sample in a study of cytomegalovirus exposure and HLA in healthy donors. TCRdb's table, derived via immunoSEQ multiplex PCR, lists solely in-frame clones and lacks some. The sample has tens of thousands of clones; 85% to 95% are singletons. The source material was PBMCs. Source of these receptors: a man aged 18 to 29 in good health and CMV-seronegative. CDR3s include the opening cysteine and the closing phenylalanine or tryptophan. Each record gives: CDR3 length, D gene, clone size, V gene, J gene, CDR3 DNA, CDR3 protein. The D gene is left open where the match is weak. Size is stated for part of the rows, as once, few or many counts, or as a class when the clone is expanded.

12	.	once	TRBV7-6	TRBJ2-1	TGTGCCAGCAGCTCGGGACTTTTCGAGCAGTTCTTC	CASSSGLFEQFF
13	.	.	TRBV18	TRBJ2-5	TGTGCCAGCTCACCACTAGCGGAAGAGACCCAGTACTTC	CASSPLAEETQYF
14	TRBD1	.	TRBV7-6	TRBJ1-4	TGTGCCAGCAGCTTAGCCCCAGGGGGTGAAAAACTGTTTTTT	CASSLAPGGEKLFF
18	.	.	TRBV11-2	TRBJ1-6	TGTGCCAGCAGCTTAGACTACCGGGCGGGGACGGGCAATTCACCCCTCCACTTT	CASSLDYRAGTGNSPLHF
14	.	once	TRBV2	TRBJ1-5	TGTGCCAGCGCTCAGGGTTATAGCAATCAGCCCCAGCATTTT	CASAQGYSNQPQHF
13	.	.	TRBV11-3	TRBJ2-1	TGTGCCAGCAGCTTAGTGGGGCGTAATGAGCAGTTCTTC	CASSLVGRNEQFF
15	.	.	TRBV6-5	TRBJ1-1	TGTGCCAGCAGTCCACAATTACTTAACAGCCGGATGGCTTTCTTT	CASSPQLLNSRMAFF
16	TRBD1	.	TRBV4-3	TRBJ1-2	TGCGCCAGCAGCCAGTCCGGACAGGCCAGTAACTATGGCTACACCTTC	CASSQSGQASNYGYTF
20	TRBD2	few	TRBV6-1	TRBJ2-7	TGTGCCAGCAGTGACGTCCGGGAGGGAGTAATCCGGCACGAAGTCTACGAGCAGTACTTC	CASSDVREGVIRHEVYEQYF
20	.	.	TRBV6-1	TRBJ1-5	TGTGCCAGCAGTGACCTAAGGACGGAAAAGCCGGGGAGATACAATCAGCCCCAGCATTTT	CASSDLRTEKPGRYNQPQHF
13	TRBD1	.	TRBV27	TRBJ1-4	TGTGCCAGCAGTTCAGGGGGAGGTGAAAAACTGTTTTTT	CASSSGGGEKLFF